The clone carrying this TCR beta chain occurred a few times. Its antigen is not known. Germline trimming cut 6 bases from V and 6 bases from J; bases unmatched to any gene: 8. From germline, CDR1 is LGHDT and CDR2 YNNKEL (reference sequence). The CDR3 contains 15 residues. Unique molecular identifiers were used in preparing the TCRbeta library. TCRdb fed the PCR reads into MiXCR, producing one record per CDR3 protein. The sample lists hundreds of thousands of distinct CDR3 sequences, roughly 13% occurring once. This sample is part of a study of T-cell reconstitution after alpha-beta-depleted transplantation in children. Study-level findings and limits: The authors attributed T-cell counts and diversity one year after transplant mostly to newly produced T cells. Roughly two months post-transplant, alpha-beta T cells reportedly originated from several hundred graft clones that had expanded. Elevated TCRbeta diversity at day 60 was traced, in some patients, to surviving recipient T cells and thymic progenitors.

This chain uses TRBV3-1 with TRBJ2-1; 10 positions agree with TRBD2. The material was PBMCs, mostly from graft donor cells, obtained 360 days after TCRalphabeta/CD19-depleted stem cell transplant. This TCR came from a male patient aged 5 to 17 who had a stem cell transplant for acute myeloid leukemia, so the T cells may come from the graft donor. In DNA, the CDR3 is TGTGCCAGCAGACCGACTAGCGGGTCGTTCAATGAGCAGTTCTTC. Residues: CASRPTSGSFNEQFF.